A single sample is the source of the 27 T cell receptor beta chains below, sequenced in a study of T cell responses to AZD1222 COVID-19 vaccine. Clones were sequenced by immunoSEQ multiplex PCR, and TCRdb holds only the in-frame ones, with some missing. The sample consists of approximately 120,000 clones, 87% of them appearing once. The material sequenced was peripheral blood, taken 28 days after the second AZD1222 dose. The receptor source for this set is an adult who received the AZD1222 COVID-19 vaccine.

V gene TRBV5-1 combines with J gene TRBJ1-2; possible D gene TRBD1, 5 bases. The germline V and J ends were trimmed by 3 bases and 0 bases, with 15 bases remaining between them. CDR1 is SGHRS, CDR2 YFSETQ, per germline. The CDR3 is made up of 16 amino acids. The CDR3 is CASSSNLRAPNYGYTF. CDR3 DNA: TGCGCCAGCAGCTCCAACCTCAGGGCTCCTAACTATGGCTACACCTTC.

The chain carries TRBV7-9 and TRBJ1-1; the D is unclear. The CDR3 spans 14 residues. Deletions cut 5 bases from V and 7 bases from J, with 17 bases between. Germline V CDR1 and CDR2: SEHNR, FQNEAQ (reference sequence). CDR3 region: CASSTEATGNEAFF. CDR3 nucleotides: TGTGCCAGCAGCACTGAAGCGACGGGAAATGAAGCTTTCTTT.

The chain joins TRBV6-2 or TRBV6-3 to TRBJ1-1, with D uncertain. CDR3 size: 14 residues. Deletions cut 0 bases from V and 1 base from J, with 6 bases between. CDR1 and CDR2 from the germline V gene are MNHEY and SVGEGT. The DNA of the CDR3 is TGTGCCAGCAGTTACTCGTCCAGGAACACTGAAGCTTTCTTT. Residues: CASSYSSRNTEAFF.

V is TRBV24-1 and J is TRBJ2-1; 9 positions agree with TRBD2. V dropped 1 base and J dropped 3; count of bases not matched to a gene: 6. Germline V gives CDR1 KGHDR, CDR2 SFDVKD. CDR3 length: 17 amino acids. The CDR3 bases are TGTGCCACCAGTGATTTCCGTAGCGGGAGCGGCTACAATGAGCAGTTCTTC. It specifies CATSDFRSGSGYNEQFF.

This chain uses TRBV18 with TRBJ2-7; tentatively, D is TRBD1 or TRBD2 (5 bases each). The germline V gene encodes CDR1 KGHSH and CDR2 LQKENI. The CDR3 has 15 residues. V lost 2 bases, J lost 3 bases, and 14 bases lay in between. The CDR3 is CASSPTGTGNYEQYF. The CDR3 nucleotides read TGTGCCAGCTCACCAACCGGGACGGGTAACTACGAGCAGTACTTC.

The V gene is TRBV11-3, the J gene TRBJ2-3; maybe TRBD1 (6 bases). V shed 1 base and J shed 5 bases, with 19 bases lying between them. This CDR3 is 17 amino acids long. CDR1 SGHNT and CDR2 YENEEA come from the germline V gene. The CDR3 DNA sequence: TGTGCCAGCAGCTTAGCTCCATCTAGGACAGACGGAGATACGCAGTATTTT. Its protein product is CASSLAPSRTDGDTQYF.

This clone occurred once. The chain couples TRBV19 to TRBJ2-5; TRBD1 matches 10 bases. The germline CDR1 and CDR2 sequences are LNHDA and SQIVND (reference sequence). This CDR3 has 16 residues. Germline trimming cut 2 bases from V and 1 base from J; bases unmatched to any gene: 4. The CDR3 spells CASSILGQGFQETQYF. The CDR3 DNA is TGTGCCAGTAGTATATTGGGACAGGGGTTCCAAGAGACCCAGTACTTC.

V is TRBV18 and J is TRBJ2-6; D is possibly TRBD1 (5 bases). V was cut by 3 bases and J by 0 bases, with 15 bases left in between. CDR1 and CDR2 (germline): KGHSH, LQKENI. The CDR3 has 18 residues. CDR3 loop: CASSPLQGSSSGANVLTF. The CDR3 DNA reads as TGTGCCAGCTCACCCCTCCAGGGTTCCAGCTCTGGGGCCAACGTCCTGACTTTC.

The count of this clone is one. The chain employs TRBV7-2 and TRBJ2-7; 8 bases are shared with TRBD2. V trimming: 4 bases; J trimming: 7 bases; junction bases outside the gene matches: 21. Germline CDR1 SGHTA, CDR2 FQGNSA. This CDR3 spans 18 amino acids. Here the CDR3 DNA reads TGTGCCAGCAGCTCCCCGAGGAGGGTAGCGGGACACCTTTCTGAGCAGTACTTC. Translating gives CASSSPRRVAGHLSEQYF.

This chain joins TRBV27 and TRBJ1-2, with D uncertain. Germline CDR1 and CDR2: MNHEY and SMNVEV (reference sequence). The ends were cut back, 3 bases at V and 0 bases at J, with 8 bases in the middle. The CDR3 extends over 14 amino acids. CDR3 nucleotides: TGTGCCAGCAGTTTGAGGAGAGCTAACTATGGCTACACCTTC. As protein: CASSLRRANYGYTF.

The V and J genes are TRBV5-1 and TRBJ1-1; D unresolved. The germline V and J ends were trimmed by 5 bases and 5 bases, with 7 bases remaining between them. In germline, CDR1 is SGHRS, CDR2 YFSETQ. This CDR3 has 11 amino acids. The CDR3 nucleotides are TGCGCCAGCAGTTTAGGTACTGAAGCTTTCTTT. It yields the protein CASSLGTEAFF. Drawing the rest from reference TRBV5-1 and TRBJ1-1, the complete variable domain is KAGVTQTPRYLIKTRGQQVTLSCSPISGHRSVSWYQQTPGQGLQFLFEYFSETQRNKGNFPGRFSGRQFSNSRSEMNVSTLELGDSALYLCASSLGTEAFFGQGTRLTVV.

The CDR3 sequence is CASSPRLNTEAFF. DNA for the CDR3: TGTGCCAGCAGCCCGAGGTTGAACACTGAAGCTTTCTTT. The rearrangement joins TRBV7-2 to TRBJ1-1; D unclear. CDR1 and CDR2 (germline): SGHTA, FQGNSA. The CDR3 sequence is 13 residues long. Deletions cut 5 bases from V and 0 bases from J, with 7 bases between. Full variable domain (outside the CDR3, taken from reference TRBV7-2 and TRBJ1-1): GAGVSQSPSNKVTEKGKDVELRCDPISGHTALYWYRQSLGQGLEFLIYFQGNSAPDKSGLPSDRFSAERTGGSVSTLTIQRTQQEDSAVYLCASSPRLNTEAFFGQGTRLTVV.

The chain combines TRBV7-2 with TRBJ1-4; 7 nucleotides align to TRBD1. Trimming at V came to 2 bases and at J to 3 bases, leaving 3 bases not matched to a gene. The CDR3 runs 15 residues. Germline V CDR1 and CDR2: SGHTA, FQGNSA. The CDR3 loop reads CASSLNRGSNEKLFF. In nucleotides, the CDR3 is TGTGCCAGCAGCTTAAACAGGGGATCTAATGAAAAACTGTTTTTT.

CDR3 region: CASSLEGNEQFF. CDR3 DNA: TGTGCCAGCAGCTTAGAGGGGAATGAGCAGTTCTTC. The chain has TRBV7-3 and TRBJ2-1; D possibly matches TRBD1 or TRBD2 (5 bases each). The CDR3 has 12 amino acids. Germline V gene data show CDR1 as SGHTA and CDR2 as FQGTGA. V was shortened by 2 bases and J by 7 bases, with 6 bases between the two germline ends.

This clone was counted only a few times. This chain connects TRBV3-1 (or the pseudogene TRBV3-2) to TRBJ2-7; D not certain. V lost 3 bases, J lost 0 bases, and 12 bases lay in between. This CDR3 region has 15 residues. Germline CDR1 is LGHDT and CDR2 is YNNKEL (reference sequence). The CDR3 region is CASSQTSRSSYEQYF. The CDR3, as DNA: TGTGCCAGCAGCCAGACTTCCCGGAGCTCCTACGAGCAGTACTTC.

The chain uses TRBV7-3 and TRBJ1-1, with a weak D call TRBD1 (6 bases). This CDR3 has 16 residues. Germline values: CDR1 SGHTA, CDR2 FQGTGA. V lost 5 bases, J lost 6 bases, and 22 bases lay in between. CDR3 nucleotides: TGTGCCAGCAGCGCTCAGACAGCCAGGGGTTTGGCTGAAGCTTTCTTT. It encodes CASSAQTARGLAEAFF.

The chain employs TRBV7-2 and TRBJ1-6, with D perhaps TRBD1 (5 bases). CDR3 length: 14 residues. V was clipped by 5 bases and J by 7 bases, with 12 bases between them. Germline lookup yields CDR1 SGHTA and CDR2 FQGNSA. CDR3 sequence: CASSPGRINSPLHF. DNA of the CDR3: TGTGCCAGCAGCCCGGGACGGATAAATTCACCCCTCCACTTT. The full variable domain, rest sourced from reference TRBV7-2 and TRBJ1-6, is GAGVSQSPSNKVTEKGKDVELRCDPISGHTALYWYRQSLGQGLEFLIYFQGNSAPDKSGLPSDRFSAERTGGSVSTLTIQRTQQEDSAVYLCASSPGRINSPLHFGNGTRLTVT.

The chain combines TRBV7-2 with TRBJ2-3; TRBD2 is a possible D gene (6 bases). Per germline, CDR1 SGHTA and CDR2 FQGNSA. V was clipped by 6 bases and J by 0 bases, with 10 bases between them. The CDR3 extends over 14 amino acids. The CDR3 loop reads CASSTGLSTDTQYF. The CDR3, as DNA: TGTGCCAGCAGTACGGGACTTAGCACAGATACGCAGTATTTT.

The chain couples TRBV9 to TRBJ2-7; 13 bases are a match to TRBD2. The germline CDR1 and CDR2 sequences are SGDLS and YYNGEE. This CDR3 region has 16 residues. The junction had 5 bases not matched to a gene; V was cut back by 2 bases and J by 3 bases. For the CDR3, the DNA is TGTGCCAGCAGCGTCGGAGGGACTAGCGGGAACTACGAGCAGTACTTC. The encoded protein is CASSVGGTSGNYEQYF.

The CDR3, as DNA: TGTGCCAGCAGTCTCGGGGGGACTAGCGGTTCCTACGAGCAGTACTTC. Amino acid sequence: CASSLGGTSGSYEQYF. J is TRBJ2-7 and V is TRBV28; 11 bases are a match to TRBD2. J was trimmed by 1 base and V by 5 bases; bases with no gene match: 7. CDR3 length equals 16 residues. Germline lookup yields CDR1 MDHEN and CDR2 SYDVKM.

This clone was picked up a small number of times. As DNA, the CDR3 is TGTGCCAGCCAAGGGACAGGAAATTCACCCCTCCACTTT. It encodes CASQGTGNSPLHF. The V and J genes are TRBV19 and TRBJ1-6; 8 bases align to TRBD1. CDR3 length: 13 residues. V lost 9 bases and J lost 7; bases outside the gene matches: 5. Germline V gene lookup returns CDR1 LNHDA and CDR2 SQIVND (reference sequence). Full variable domain (remainder filled in from reference TRBV19 and TRBJ1-6): DGGITQSPKYLFRKEGQNVTLSCEQNLNHDAMYWYRQDPGQGLRLIYYSQIVNDFQKGDIAEGYSVSREKKESFPLTVTSAQKNPTAFYLCASQGTGNSPLHFGNGTRLTVT.

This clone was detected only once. For the CDR3, the DNA is TGTGCCACCAGTGATACGGGCGGACCTAATGAGCAGTTCTTC. Protein sequence: CATSDTGGPNEQFF. The chain is built from TRBV24-1 and TRBJ2-1; no clear D gene. Germline V lookup: CDR1 KGHDR, CDR2 SFDVKD. There are 14 residues in the CDR3. V was shortened by 3 bases and J by 7 bases, with 12 bases between the two germline ends.

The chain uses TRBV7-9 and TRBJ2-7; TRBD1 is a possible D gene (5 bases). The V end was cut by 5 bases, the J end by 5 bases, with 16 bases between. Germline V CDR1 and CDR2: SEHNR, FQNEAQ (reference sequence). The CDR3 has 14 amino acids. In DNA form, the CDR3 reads TGTGCCAGCAGCGTAACAAGGGGTCTCGACGAGCAGTACTTC. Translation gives CASSVTRGLDEQYF.

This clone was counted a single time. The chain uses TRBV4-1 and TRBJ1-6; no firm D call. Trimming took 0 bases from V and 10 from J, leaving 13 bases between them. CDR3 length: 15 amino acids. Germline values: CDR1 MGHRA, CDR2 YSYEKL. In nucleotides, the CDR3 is TGCGCCAGCAGCCAAGACAGACCACTGCTATCACCCCTCCACTTT. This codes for CASSQDRPLLSPLHF.

The CDR3 region has the DNA TGTGCCAGCAGTTCCCTCAAAGAAGCGGGAGGCGTCACAGATACGCAGTATTTT. Translated, it gives CASSSLKEAGGVTDTQYF. V gene TRBV27 combines with J gene TRBJ2-3; 9 bases are a match to TRBD2. The CDR3 runs 18 residues. Germline V lookup: CDR1 MNHEY, CDR2 SMNVEV (reference sequence). The V gene end was trimmed by 4 bases and the J gene end by 2 bases; junction bases not matched to a gene: 13.

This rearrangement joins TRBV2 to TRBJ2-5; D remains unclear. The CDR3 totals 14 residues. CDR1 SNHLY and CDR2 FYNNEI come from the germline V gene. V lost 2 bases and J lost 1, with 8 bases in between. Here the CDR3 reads CASSENIPQETQYF. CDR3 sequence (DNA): TGTGCCAGCAGTGAAAATATTCCCCAAGAGACCCAGTACTTC.

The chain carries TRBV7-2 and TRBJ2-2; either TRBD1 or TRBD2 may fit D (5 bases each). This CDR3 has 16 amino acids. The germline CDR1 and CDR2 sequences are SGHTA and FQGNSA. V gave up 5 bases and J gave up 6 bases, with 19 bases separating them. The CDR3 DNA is TGTGCCAGCAGCCGCTGGGACCAGTCAGACGCCGGGGAGCTGTTTTTT. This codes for CASSRWDQSDAGELFF.